This TCR beta chain was sequenced in a study of type 1 regulatory T cells. On the study more broadly: This in vitro CD4 product, T-allo10, is enriched for Tr1 cells and alloantigen-specific. Regarding the study as a whole: Compared with non-Tr1 cells, Tr1 cells showed a narrower TCR repertoire.

This clonotype was recorded a few times. Antigen specificity is unknown. The germline gene is not matched at one end of the junction; a read error may be the cause. The CDR3 runs 15 residues. CDR1 is SSHAT, CDR2 FNYEAQ, per germline (reference sequence). MiXCR was run by TCRdb on the reads, yielding one entry per CDR3 protein. Found here are about 42,000 distinct CDR3 sequences, 10% to 15% of them singletons; the top ten hold just over 8%. This clonotype originated in a human donor in good health. This chain uses TRBV7-7 with TRBJ2-1; TRBD1 might be the D (5 bases). The sample comprised cultured non-Tr1 T cells, either the whole culture or a sorted T cell fraction (not recorded which). CDR3 sequence reads: CASSSDSGSYNEQFF. The CDR3 DNA is TGTGCTAGCAGCTCAGACAGTGGCTCCTACAATGAGCAGTTCTTC. The variable domain in full, completed from reference TRBV7-7 and TRBJ2-1, reads GAGVSQSPRYKVTKRGQDVTLRCDPISSHATLYWYQQALGQGPEFLTYFNYEAQPDKSGLPSDRFSAERPEGSISTLTIQRTEQRDSAMYRCASSSDSGSYNEQFFGPGTRLTVL.